This TCR beta chain is drawn from a study of spatial heterogeneity in lung cancer. Every TCR cDNA molecule carried a tag that served as a unique molecular identifier. TCRdb passed the 5' RACE reads through MiXCR, listing each CDR3 protein once. The data show over 25,000 distinct CDR3 sequences, approximately 7% seen once. This clonotype was observed a few times. Antigen: not known. Described time point: sample taken at primary tumor resection. Frozen PBMC, nontumor lung or tumor provided whole RNA, which was sequenced unsorted. With 2 bases removed from V and 2 bases from J, the gap between germline ends came to 9 bases. The CDR3 is 14 amino acids. Germline CDR1 SGHVS, CDR2 FQNEAQ. Whole-study findings and limits: How many expanded intratumoral alpha and beta TCRs were present tracked the tumor mutation count, which was a count of nonsynonymous mutations. Estimates put coverage of tumor T cells approximately 7% for alpha and less than 15% for beta chains.

The sample in question was lung tumor tissue, obtained at surgery. The clonotype comes from a male donor with early-stage non-small cell lung cancer. The gene calls are TRBV7-8 and TRBJ2-5, with D unresolved. In DNA form, the CDR3 reads TGTGCCAGCAGCTTACGGGCTCTACAAGAGACCCAGTACTTC. It encodes CASSLRALQETQYF.